Sequencing of this T cell receptor (beta chain) was carried out in a study of regulatory T cells in long-lasting Graves disease. Study-wide background: Persistence in Graves' disease denoted antithyroid drug use beyond 5 years alongside positive TSH receptor antibodies.

Time point reported: persistent/refractory GD, antithyroid drugs over 5 years with positive TRAb. Extracted PBMC RNA gave rise to the TCR library. On this clonotype: Its antigen is as yet unknown.

Construction of TCR beta libraries relied on iRepertoire HTBI primers and on Arm-PCR targeting CDR3 regions. TCRdb recomputed calls from the multiplex PCR reads with MiXCR, one row per CDR3 protein. This table has a few hundred thousand distinct CDR3 sequences, less than 25% appearing once. General study points: Whereas about a thousand public clonotypes were shared by new patients, persistent patients shared more, at 2,500 to 3,000.

The receptor's source is a female donor with Graves disease. The starting material was peripheral blood mononuclear cells (PBMCs), obtained when the disease was refractory, from a patient treated with antithyroid drugs.

This CDR3 reads CASSNTLDRGQFTGNTIYF. The CDR3 coding sequence is TGTGCCAGCAGCAATACATTGGACAGGGGGCAATTCACTGGAAACACCATATATTTT. V and J are TRBV11-2 and TRBJ1-3; the match to TRBD1 covers 11 bases. CDR1 and CDR2 from the germline V gene are SGHAT and FQNNGV. Losses at the gene ends were 5 bases for V and 2 bases for J; bases not matched to a gene: 14. This CDR3 is 19 amino acids long.